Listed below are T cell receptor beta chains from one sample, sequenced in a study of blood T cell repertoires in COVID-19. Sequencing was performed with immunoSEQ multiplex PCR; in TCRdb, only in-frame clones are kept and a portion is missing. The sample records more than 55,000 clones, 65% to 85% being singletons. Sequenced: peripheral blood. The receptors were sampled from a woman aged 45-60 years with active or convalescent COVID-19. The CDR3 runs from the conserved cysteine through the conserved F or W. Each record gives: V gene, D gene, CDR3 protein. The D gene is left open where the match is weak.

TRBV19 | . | CASSIDGGLQETQYF
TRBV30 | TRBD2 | CAWSHGGGSNEQFF
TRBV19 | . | CASSPVRGSYNEQFF
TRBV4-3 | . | CASSQDSGTYNEQFF
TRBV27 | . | CASSSVRGSYEQYF
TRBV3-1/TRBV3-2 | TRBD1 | CASSQDWGQGASYEQYF
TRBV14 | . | CASSQASVKETQYF
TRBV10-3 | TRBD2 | CAITPSGSRHEQFF
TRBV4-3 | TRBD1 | CASSPGQGEGEETQYF
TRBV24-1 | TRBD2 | CATSDLGTRPGKSNTQYF
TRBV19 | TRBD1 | CASSLDRANTEAFF
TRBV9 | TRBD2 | CASSSRGAGGRTGELFF
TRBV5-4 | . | CASSLSGRVNYGYTF
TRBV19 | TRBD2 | CASSMGGVGTDTQYF
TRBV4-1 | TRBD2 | CASSQDMLAGKGTQYF
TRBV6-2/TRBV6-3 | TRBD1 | CASSYPGQGISNEQFF
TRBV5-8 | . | CASRLGVWSPLHF
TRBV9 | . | CASIWGLTTSTDTQYF
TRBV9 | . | CASSPAGGPSYEQYF
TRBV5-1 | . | CASSLRGRTEAFF
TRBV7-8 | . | CASSLASGDLSGANVLTF
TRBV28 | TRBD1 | CASSSYRGRGQPQHF